This T cell receptor beta chain was captured by sequencing in a study of T cells in Graves' hyperthyroidism and ophthalmopathy. Overall study results and limits: A model built on 13 V-J features separated ophthalmopathy from stable hyperthyroidism.

CDR3 length: 18 amino acids. Trimming removed 4 bases from V and 1 base from J; junction bases left unmatched: 14. Germline V gene lookup returns CDR1 SGHAT and CDR2 FQNNGV. This clonotype was seen at least ten times. Its specificity is not known. Researchers took RNA transcripts and amplified the TCR beta CDR3 regions from them. Researchers ran a first-round RT-PCR on the TCR CDR3 using the HTBI primer set. Each CDR3 protein gets one entry after TCRdb re-called the multiplex PCR reads with MiXCR. The table includes some 650,000 distinct CDR3 sequences, 16% detected once. The TCR was taken from a middle-aged woman with Graves' ophthalmopathy. V and J are TRBV11-2 and TRBJ2-5; 8 positions agree with TRBD2. Sequencing was done on a sample of blood. CDR3 bases: TGTGCCAGCAGCTCCGGACTAGCCGGCGGCCCCCGCCAAGAGACCCAGTACTTC. Protein sequence: CASSSGLAGGPRQETQYF.